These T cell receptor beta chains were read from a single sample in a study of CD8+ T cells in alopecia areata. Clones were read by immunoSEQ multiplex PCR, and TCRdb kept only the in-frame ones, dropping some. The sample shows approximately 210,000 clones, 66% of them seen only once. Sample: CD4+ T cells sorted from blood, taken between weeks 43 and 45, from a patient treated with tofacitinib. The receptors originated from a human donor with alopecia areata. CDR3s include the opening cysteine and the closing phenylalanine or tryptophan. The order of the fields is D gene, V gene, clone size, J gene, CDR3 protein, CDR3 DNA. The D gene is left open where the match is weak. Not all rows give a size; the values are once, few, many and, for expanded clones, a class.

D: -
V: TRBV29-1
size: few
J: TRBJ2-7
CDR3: CSVEEGSGYEQYF
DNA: TGCAGCGTTGAAGAGGGGTCGGGCTACGAGCAGTACTTC

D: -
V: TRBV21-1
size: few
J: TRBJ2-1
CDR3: CASSNRAEDEQFF
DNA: TGTGCCAGCAGCAATAGGGCCGAGGATGAGCAGTTCTTC

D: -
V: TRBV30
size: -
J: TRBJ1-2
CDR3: CAWSRKGIGNYGYTF
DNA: TGTGCCTGGAGTCGTAAGGGGATAGGCAACTATGGCTACACCTTC

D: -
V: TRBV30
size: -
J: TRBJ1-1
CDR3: CAWRARGNTEAFF
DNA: TGTGCCTGGAGAGCCCGGGGGAACACTGAAGCTTTCTTT

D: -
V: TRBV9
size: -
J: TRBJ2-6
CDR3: CASSDRDPGANVLTF
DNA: TGTGCCAGCAGCGACAGGGATCCTGGGGCCAACGTCCTGACTTTC

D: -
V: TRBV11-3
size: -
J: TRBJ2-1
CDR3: CASSLNRGSLVSEQFF
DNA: TGTGCCAGCAGCTTAAACCGGGGTTCGTTGGTCAGTGAGCAGTTCTTC

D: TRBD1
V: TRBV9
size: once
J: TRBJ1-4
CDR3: CASSPQGTGSRLFF
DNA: TGTGCCAGCAGCCCCCAGGGGACAGGGAGTCGACTGTTTTTT

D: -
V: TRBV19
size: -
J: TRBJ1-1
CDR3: CATTRGPTGNTEAFF
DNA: TGTGCCACTACCCGAGGACCGACGGGGAACACTGAAGCTTTCTTT

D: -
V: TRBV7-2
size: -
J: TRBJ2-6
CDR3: CASSLGSPNVLTF
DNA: TGTGCCAGCAGCTTAGGCAGTCCCAACGTCCTGACTTTC

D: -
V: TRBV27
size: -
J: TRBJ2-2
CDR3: CATTKLGNTGELFF
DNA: TGTGCCACCACGAAATTGGGGAACACCGGGGAGCTGTTTTTT

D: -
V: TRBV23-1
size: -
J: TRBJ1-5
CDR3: CASSPRRGGFKPQHF
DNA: TGCGCCAGCAGTCCCCGTAGGGGCGGATTTAAGCCCCAGCATTTT

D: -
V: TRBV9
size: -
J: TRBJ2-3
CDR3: CASSEGTYTDTQYF
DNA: TGTGCCAGCAGCGAGGGGACCTACACAGATACGCAGTATTTT

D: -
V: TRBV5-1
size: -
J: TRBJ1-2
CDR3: CASSYENYGYTF
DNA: TGCGCCAGCAGCTATGAGAACTATGGCTACACCTTC

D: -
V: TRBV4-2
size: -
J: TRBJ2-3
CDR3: CASSQGLDTDTQYF
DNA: TGTGCCAGCAGCCAAGGACTAGACACAGATACGCAGTATTTT

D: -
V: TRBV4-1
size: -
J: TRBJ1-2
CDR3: CASSLRLVSTANYGYTF
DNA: TGCGCCAGCAGCCTGAGGTTGGTTTCGACTGCTAACTATGGCTACACCTTC

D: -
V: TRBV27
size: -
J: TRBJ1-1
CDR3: CASSSVLFGSSTEAFF
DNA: TGTGCCAGCAGTAGCGTGTTGTTTGGGTCGAGCACTGAAGCTTTCTTT

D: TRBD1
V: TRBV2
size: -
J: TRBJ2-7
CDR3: CASGQGVREQYF
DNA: TGTGCCAGTGGACAGGGGGTAAGGGAGCAGTACTTC

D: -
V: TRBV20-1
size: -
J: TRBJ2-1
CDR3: CSASLREQFF
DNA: TGCAGTGCTAGCCTTAGGGAGCAGTTCTTC

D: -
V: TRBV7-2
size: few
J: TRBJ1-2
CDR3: CASSPVRSYGYTF
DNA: TGTGCCAGCAGCCCCGTCCGGAGCTATGGCTACACCTTC

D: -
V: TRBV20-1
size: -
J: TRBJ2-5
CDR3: CSAIEETQYF
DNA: TGCAGTGCTATTGAAGAGACCCAGTACTTC

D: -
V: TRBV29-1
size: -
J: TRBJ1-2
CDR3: CSVASAGIYGYTF
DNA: TGCAGCGTTGCATCGGCAGGGATCTATGGCTACACCTTC

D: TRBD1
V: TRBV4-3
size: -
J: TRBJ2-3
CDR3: CASSPGQGDTDTQYF
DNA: TGCGCCAGCAGCCCCGGACAGGGGGACACAGATACGCAGTATTTT

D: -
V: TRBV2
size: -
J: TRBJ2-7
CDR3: CASTPRASYEQYF
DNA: TGTGCCAGCACCCCCAGGGCCTCCTACGAGCAGTACTTC

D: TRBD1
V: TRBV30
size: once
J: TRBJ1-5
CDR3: CAWSVNRGNQPQHF
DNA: TGTGCCTGGAGTGTAAACAGGGGTAATCAGCCCCAGCATTTT

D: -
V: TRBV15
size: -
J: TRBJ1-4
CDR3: CATSRDATGLFF
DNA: TGTGCCACCAGCAGAGATGCGACAGGACTGTTTTTT

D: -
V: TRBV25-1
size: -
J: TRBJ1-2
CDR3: CASSEHRPPNGGYTF
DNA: TGTGCCAGCAGTGAACATCGACCGCCAAACGGTGGCTACACCTTC

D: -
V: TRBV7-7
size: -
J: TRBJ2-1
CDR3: CASSLLGSSYNEQFF
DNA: TGTGCCAGCAGCTTACTGGGAAGCTCCTACAATGAGCAGTTCTTC

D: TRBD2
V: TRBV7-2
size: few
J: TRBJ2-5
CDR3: CASSKRRPGGPRETQYF
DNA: TGTGCCAGCAGCAAGCGACGGCCGGGGGGGCCCCGAGAGACCCAGTACTTC

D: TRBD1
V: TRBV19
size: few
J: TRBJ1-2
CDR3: CASSSLYETGYLGRGYTF
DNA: TGTGCCAGTAGTAGTCTTTACGAGACAGGGTATCTTGGGCGAGGCTACACCTTC

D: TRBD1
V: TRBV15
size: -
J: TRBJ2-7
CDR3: CATSVRQGSSYEQYF
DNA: TGTGCCACCAGCGTTAGACAGGGGAGCTCCTACGAGCAGTACTTC

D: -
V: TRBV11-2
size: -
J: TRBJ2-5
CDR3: CASSSGQKETQYF
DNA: TGTGCCAGCAGCTCCGGACAGAAAGAGACCCAGTACTTC

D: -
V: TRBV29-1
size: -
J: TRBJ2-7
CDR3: CSVEVSPRYEQYF
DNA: TGCAGCGTTGAAGTCTCGCCACGCTACGAGCAGTACTTC

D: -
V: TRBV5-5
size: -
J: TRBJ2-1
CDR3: CASSLGQGLKASNEQFF
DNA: TGTGCCAGCAGCTTGGGGCAGGGGCTTAAAGCATCGAATGAGCAGTTCTTC

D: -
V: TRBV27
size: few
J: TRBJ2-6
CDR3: CASSSRGAGANVLTF
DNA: TGTGCCAGCAGTTCCCGAGGTGCCGGGGCCAACGTCCTGACTTTC

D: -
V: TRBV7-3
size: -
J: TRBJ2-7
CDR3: CASSPDDPPYEQYF
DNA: TGTGCCAGCAGCCCCGACGACCCACCCTACGAGCAGTACTTC

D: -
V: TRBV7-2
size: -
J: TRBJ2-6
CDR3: CASSFRGMSSGANVLTF
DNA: TGTGCCAGCAGCTTTCGGGGCATGAGCTCTGGGGCCAACGTCCTGACTTTC

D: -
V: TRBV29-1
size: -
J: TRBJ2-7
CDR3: CSVVGSYEQYF
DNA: TGCAGCGTTGTTGGCTCCTACGAGCAGTACTTC

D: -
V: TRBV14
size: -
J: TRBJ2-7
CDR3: CASSLRDTAYEQYF
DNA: TGTGCCAGCAGCCTCCGGGACACTGCCTACGAGCAGTACTTC

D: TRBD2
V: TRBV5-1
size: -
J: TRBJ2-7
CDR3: CASSFGSGSSEQYF
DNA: TGCGCCAGCAGCTTCGGTAGCGGGAGTAGCGAGCAGTACTTC

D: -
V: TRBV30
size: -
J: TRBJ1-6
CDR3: CAWSVAAKGLHF
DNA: TGTGCCTGGAGTGTTGCGGCCAAAGGGCTCCACTTT

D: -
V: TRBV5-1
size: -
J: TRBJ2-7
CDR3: CASRADYEQYF
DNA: TGCGCCAGCAGGGCAGACTACGAGCAGTACTTC

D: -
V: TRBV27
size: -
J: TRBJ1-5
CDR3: CASSLGQGSNQPQHF
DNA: TGTGCCAGCAGTTTGGGGCAGGGCTCAAATCAGCCCCAGCATTTT

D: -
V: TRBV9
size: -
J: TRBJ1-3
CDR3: CASRGTSGNTIYF
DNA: TGTGCCAGCAGGGGTACCTCTGGAAACACCATATATTTT

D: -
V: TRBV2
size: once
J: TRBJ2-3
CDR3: CASSPDTSGTDTQYF
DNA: TGTGCCAGCAGTCCGGACACCAGTGGCACAGATACGCAGTATTTT